This T cell receptor beta chain was sequenced in a study of blood T cell repertoires in COVID-19. Assay used: immunoSEQ multiplex PCR; TCRdb lists only in-frame clones, some missing. This sample carries 140,000 or so clones, roughly 88% of them seen once, and the ten largest clones take 1.5% to 2%. Germline values: CDR1 SGDLS, CDR2 YYNGEE. This CDR3 is 15 amino acids long. V was clipped by 3 bases and J by 5 bases; unmatched bases: 8. Sequences were obtained from peripheral blood. The J gene is TRBJ1-2, the V gene TRBV9, with 9 bases identical to TRBD1. This receptor was obtained from a man between 65 and 79 years old with acute or convalescent COVID-19. Written as DNA, the CDR3 is TGTGCCAGCAGCGCCGACGGACAGGGGAGGTATGGCTACACCTTC. This translates into CASSADGQGRYGYTF.